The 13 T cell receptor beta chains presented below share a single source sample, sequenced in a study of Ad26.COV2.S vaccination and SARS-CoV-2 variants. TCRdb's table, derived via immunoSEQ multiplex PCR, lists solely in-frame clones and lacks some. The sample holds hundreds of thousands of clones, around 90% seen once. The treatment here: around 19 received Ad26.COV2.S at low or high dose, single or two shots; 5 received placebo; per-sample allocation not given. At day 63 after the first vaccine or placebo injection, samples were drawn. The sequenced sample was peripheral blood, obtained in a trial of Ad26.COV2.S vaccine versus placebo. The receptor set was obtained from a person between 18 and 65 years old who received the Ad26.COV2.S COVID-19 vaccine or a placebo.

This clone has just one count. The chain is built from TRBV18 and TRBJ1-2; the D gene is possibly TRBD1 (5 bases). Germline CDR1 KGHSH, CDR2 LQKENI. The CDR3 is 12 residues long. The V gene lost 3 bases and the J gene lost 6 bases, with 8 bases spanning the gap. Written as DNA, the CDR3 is TGTGCCAGCTCACCGGGGGAAAATGGCTACACCTTC. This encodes CASSPGENGYTF.

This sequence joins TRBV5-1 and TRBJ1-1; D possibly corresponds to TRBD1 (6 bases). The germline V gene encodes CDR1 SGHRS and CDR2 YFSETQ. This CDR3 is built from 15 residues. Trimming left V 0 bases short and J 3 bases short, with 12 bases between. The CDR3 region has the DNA TGCGCCAGCAGCTTGGGAGGAGGGGGGTACACTGAAGCTTTCTTT. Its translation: CASSLGGGGYTEAFF.

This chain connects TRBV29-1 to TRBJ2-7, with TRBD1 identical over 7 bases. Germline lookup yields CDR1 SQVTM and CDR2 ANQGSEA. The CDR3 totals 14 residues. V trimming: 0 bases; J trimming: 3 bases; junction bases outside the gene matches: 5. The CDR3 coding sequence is TGCAGCGTTGAAGATGAGGACAGGCACTACGAGCAGTACTTC. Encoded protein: CSVEDEDRHYEQYF.

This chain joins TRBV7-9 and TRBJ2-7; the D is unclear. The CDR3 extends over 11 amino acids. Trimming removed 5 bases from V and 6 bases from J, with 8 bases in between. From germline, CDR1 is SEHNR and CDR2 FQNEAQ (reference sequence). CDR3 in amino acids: CASSPLAEQYF. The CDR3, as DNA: TGTGCCAGCAGCCCCCTGGCCGAGCAGTACTTC.

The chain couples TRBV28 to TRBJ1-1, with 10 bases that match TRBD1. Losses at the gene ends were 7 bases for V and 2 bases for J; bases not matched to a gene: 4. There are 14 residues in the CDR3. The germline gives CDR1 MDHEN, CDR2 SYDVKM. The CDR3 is CASIVTGGNTEAFF. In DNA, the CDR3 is TGTGCCAGCATTGTGACAGGGGGCAACACTGAAGCTTTCTTT.

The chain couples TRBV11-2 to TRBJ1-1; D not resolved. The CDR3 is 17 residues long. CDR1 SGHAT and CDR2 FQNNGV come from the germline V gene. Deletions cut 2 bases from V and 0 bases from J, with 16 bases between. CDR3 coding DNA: TGTGCCAGCAGCTTAATCGGTCGGACGGCGCTGAACACTGAAGCTTTCTTT. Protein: CASSLIGRTALNTEAFF.

The CDR3 DNA follows: TGTGCCAGCAGCTTAGCCGGGACACGGAATGAAAAACTGTTTTTT. It yields the protein CASSLAGTRNEKLFF. This rearrangement joins TRBV7-9 to TRBJ1-4; the D gene is possibly TRBD1 (6 bases). This CDR3 is built from 15 residues. The germline V gene has CDR1 SEHNR and CDR2 FQNEAQ (reference sequence). Trimming removed 0 bases from V and 5 bases from J, with 10 bases in between.

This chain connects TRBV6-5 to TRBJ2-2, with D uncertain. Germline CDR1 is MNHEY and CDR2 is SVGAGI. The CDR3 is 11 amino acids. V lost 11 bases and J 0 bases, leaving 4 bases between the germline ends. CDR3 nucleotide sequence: TGTGCCTGTACGAACACCGGGGAGCTGTTTTTT. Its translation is CACTNTGELFF.

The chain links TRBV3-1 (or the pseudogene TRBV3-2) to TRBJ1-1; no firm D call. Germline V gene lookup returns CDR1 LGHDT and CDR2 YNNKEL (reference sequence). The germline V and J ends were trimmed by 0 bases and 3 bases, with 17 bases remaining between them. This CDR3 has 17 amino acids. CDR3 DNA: TGTGCCAGCAGCCAAGATCGGTTTCGGGCGTTCCACACTGAAGCTTTCTTT. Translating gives CASSQDRFRAFHTEAFF.

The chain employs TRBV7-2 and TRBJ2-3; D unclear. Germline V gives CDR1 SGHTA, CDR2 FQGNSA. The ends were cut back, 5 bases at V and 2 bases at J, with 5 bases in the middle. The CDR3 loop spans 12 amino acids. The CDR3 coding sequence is TGTGCCAGCAGCCTATTCACAGATACGCAGTATTTT. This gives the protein CASSLFTDTQYF.

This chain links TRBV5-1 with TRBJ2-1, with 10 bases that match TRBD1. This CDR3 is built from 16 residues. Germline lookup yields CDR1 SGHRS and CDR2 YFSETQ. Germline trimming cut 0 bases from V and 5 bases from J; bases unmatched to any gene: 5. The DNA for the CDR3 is TGCGCCAGCAGCTTGGGGACAGGGGGGCCCAACAATGAGCAGTTCTTC. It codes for CASSLGTGGPNNEQFF.

For the CDR3, the DNA is TGTGCCAGCAGCCGTCTACAGGGATCACCTTATGGCTACACCTTC. It is translated as CASSRLQGSPYGYTF. The chain joins TRBV6-5 to TRBJ1-2, with a possible D match to TRBD1 (6 bases). V lost 6 bases, J lost 5 bases, and 19 bases lay in between. Germline CDR1 is MNHEY and CDR2 is SVGAGI. The CDR3 consists of 15 residues.

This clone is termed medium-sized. CDR3 residues: CASSLARYTGELFF. The DNA for the CDR3 is TGTGCCAGCAGCTTAGCCCGGTACACCGGGGAGCTGTTTTTT. The chain employs TRBV7-9 and TRBJ2-2; D is ambiguous. With 0 bases removed from V and 3 bases from J, the gap between germline ends came to 5 bases. CDR3 length: 14 amino acids. The V gene's germline CDR1 is SEHNR and CDR2 FQNEAQ (reference sequence).